This T cell receptor (beta chain) came from a study of T-cell memory formation after mild COVID-19. The TCR alpha and TCR beta cDNA libraries, bearing sample barcodes and UMIs, were generated by 5'RACE using constant-segment primers. TCRdb ran MiXCR on the 5' RACE reads and lists one entry per CDR3 protein. The sample lists 450,000 or so distinct CDR3 sequences, roughly 25% seen once, with around 13% in the top ten. V lost 3 bases and J 3 bases, leaving 2 bases between the germline ends. The CDR3 loop spans 11 amino acids. The germline CDR1 and CDR2 sequences are LNHDA and SQIVND (reference sequence).

Sequenced input: PBMCs or a T cell subset sorted from them (not recorded which). The chain employs TRBV19 and TRBJ1-1; unclear D gene. This clonotype was obtained from an adult woman who had mild COVID-19 (a few samples of this study predate the infection). Cell type and time point are not known. CDR3 sequence reads: CASSIYTEAFF. The DNA of the CDR3 is TGTGCCAGTAGTATTTACACTGAAGCTTTCTTT. Combining the CDR3 with reference TRBV19 and TRBJ1-1 gives the whole variable domain DGGITQSPKYLFRKEGQNVTLSCEQNLNHDAMYWYRQDPGQGLRLIYYSQIVNDFQKGDIAEGYSVSREKKESFPLTVTSAQKNPTAFYLCASSIYTEAFFGQGTRLTVV.